A selection of T cell receptor beta chains follows, all from one sample in a study of T cell repertoires in ileal Crohn's disease. Sequencing was performed with immunoSEQ multiplex PCR; in TCRdb, only in-frame clones are kept and a portion is missing. The table shows some 4,200 clones, with about 82% occurring only once. Specimen: ileal tissue. These receptors all stem from an adult with Crohn's disease. Each CDR3 is given with its conserved first and last residue. Fields, in order: D gene, clone size, J gene, V gene, CDR3 DNA, CDR3 protein. The D gene is left open where the match is weak. Clone sizes are given selectively: once, few, many, or a class where the clone is expanded.

>TRBD2|-|TRBJ2-7|TRBV6-4
TGTGCCAGCAGTGACTCGGGCGGGAGCCCCTACGAGCAGTACTTC
CASSDSGGSPYEQYF
>TRBD1|-|TRBJ1-2|TRBV27
TGTGCCAGCAGTTTATCGCGGACGGGACAGGGGGTAGGTGGCTACACCTTC
CASSLSRTGQGVGGYTF
>TRBD1|-|TRBJ1-5|TRBV6-1
TGTGCCAGCAGTGTTAGGACAGGCCAATTTGTTTTACAGCCCCAGCATTTT
CASSVRTGQFVLQPQHF
>TRBD2|few|TRBJ2-2|TRBV7-6
TGTGCCAGCAGCTCGGGACTAGCGGGATCCGGGGAGCTGTTTTTT
CASSSGLAGSGELFF
>-|-|TRBJ2-1|TRBV19
TGTGCCAGTAGTGGTCTGAGCTCCTACAATGAGCAGTTCTTC
CASSGLSSYNEQFF
>-|once|TRBJ2-5|TRBV5-4
TGTGCCAGCAGCTTGGAAGGGGGTGGAATAGAGACCCAGTACTTC
CASSLEGGGIETQYF
>-|few|TRBJ2-7|TRBV19
TGTGCCAGTAGTACCCTAGCCAGTTTATTATCGTATTGGATCTCCTACGAGCAGTACTTC
CASSTLASLLSYWISYEQYF
>-|-|TRBJ2-6|TRBV4-1
TGCGCCAGCAGCCAAGAGGGGAGATCTCCCCCTGGGGCCAACGTCCTGACTTTC
CASSQEGRSPPGANVLTF
>-|-|TRBJ2-1|TRBV4-1
TGCGCCAGCAGCCGTGGTAGCTCCTACAATGAGCAGTTCTTC
CASSRGSSYNEQFF
>-|few|TRBJ2-7|TRBV9
TGTGCCAGCAGCGTAGGGAAGGGAGCGTACGAGCAGTACTTC
CASSVGKGAYEQYF
>-|-|TRBJ1-2|TRBV6-1
TGTGCCAGCAGGTTAGAAGCTAACTATGGCTACACCTTC
CASRLEANYGYTF
>TRBD1|few|TRBJ2-7|TRBV6-6
TGTGCCAGCAGTTACTCCGGGACAGGGATCGAGCAGTACTTC
CASSYSGTGIEQYF
>-|-|TRBJ1-4|TRBV27
TGTGCCAGCAGTTCTCCGGGACTGGGAGAAAAACTGTTTTTT
CASSSPGLGEKLFF
>TRBD1|-|TRBJ2-7|TRBV11-2
TGTGCCAGCAGCTTAGAGACGGGGGGACAGGGGTACGAGCAGTACTTC
CASSLETGGQGYEQYF
>TRBD1|-|TRBJ1-2|TRBV5-1
TGCGCCAGCAGCGTACGAACGGGACAGGGGGATGGAGGCTACACCTTC
CASSVRTGQGDGGYTF
>TRBD1|-|TRBJ1-1|TRBV9
TGTGCCAGCAGTAAGACAGGGGCGTTAAACACTGAAGCTTTCTTT
CASSKTGALNTEAFF
>TRBD2|-|TRBJ2-7|TRBV19
TGTGCCACCGCTCAGGGCGGGAGCTTTTACGAGCAGTACTTC
CATAQGGSFYEQYF
>TRBD1|-|TRBJ2-5|TRBV9
TGTGCCAGCAGCGTAGCGGCAGGGGGACAAGAGACCCAGTACTTC
CASSVAAGGQETQYF
>-|-|TRBJ1-1|TRBV6-5
TGTGCCAGCAGACAGGGAGGGACTGAAGCTTTCTTT
CASRQGGTEAFF
>-|hyperexpanded|TRBJ1-1|TRBV5-8
TGTGCCAGCAGCTTGGTGGGGAGCCCTGAAGCTTTCTTT
CASSLVGSPEAFF
>TRBD2|-|TRBJ2-1|TRBV6-5
TGTGCCAGCAGCCTAGGGACTAGCGGGAAGAATGAGCAGTTCTTC
CASSLGTSGKNEQFF
>TRBD1|-|TRBJ2-7|TRBV5-1
TGCGCCAGCAGTTTCGGACAGGGGGTAACCTACGAGCAGTACTTC
CASSFGQGVTYEQYF
>-|-|TRBJ1-1|TRBV7-3
TGTGCCAGCAGCCCAGTTGGGGGCGCATCTGAAGCTTTCTTT
CASSPVGGASEAFF
>-|-|TRBJ2-1|TRBV13
TGTGCCAGCAGCTTAGGCCTAGGGAGCTCCTACAATGAGCAGTTCTTC
CASSLGLGSSYNEQFF
>TRBD1|once|TRBJ2-7|TRBV30
TGTGCCTGGAGTAGGGACAGCTCCTACGAGCAGTACTTC
CAWSRDSSYEQYF
>TRBD1|-|TRBJ1-1|TRBV6-5
TGTGCCAGCAGCCCAGGGGGATTAGGCCACCCTGAAGCTTTCTTT
CASSPGGLGHPEAFF
>TRBD2|-|TRBJ2-1|TRBV18
TGTGCCAGCTCCCCCGGGACTAGCTACAATGAGCAGTTCTTC
CASSPGTSYNEQFF
>TRBD1|-|TRBJ1-1|TRBV18
TGTGCCAGCTCACCGGGGACAGCGGTTTCTGAAGCTTTCTTT
CASSPGTAVSEAFF
>-|-|TRBJ2-7|TRBV4-3
TGCGCCAGCAGCCAAGAAGCCCATAGCTCCTACGAGCAGTACTTC
CASSQEAHSSYEQYF
>TRBD2|-|TRBJ2-7|TRBV14
TGTGCCAGCAGCCAAGGGTGGCGGGGGGTCTCCTACGAGCAGTACTTC
CASSQGWRGVSYEQYF
>TRBD2|few|TRBJ2-2|TRBV5-8
TGTGCCAGCGGATCACGGGGGGGCATTAACACCGGGGAGCTGTTTTTT
CASGSRGGINTGELFF
>-|-|TRBJ2-2|TRBV30
TGTGCCTGGAGATCCTCCCCCACCGGGGAGCTGTTTTTT
CAWRSSPTGELFF
>-|-|TRBJ1-1|TRBV18
TGTGCCAGCTCACCAGGGGGGGGCCTGAACACTGAAGCTTTCTTT
CASSPGGGLNTEAFF
>TRBD1|-|TRBJ2-4|TRBV27
TGTGCCAGCCGGCCTATAACAGGGGCGTCCAAAAACATTCAGTACTTC
CASRPITGASKNIQYF
>-|-|TRBJ2-3|TRBV9
TGTGCCAGCAGCCCCGGACTTGCCACAGATACGCAGTATTTT
CASSPGLATDTQYF
>TRBD1|-|TRBJ1-6|TRBV2
TGTGCCAGCAGGCGCGACAGGGTGGAAGGATCACCCCTCCACTTT
CASRRDRVEGSPLHF
>TRBD1|-|TRBJ2-1|TRBV5-1
TGCGCCAGCAGCACGACAGGGAACAATGAGCAGTTCTTC
CASSTTGNNEQFF
>-|-|TRBJ2-3|TRBV5-1
TGCGCCAGCAGCCCGAGCCGGGGAGTCACAGATACGCAGTATTTT
CASSPSRGVTDTQYF
>-|-|TRBJ2-3|TRBV29-1
TGCAGCGTTGAGGAGGGATTCGGCACAGATACGCAGTATTTT
CSVEEGFGTDTQYF
>-|-|TRBJ2-7|TRBV28
TGTGCCAGCAGGCTCAGGGCTTCTGCCTACGAGCAGTACTTC
CASRLRASAYEQYF
>TRBD2|-|TRBJ2-3|TRBV18
TGTGCCAGCTCACGACAGACTAGCGGGGGGGCTGCAGATACGCAGTATTTT
CASSRQTSGGAADTQYF
>-|-|TRBJ1-1|TRBV18
TGTGCCAGCTCACCAAAAGGACAGATGAACACTGAAGCTTTCTTT
CASSPKGQMNTEAFF
>-|-|TRBJ2-7|TRBV19
TGTGCCAGTAGTATAGCGGGTAGTGTCAGCTACGAGCAGTACTTC
CASSIAGSVSYEQYF
>TRBD1|-|TRBJ1-2|TRBV5-1
TGCGCCAGCAGCTTTACCTTCACCGGGACAGGGACCTATGGCTACACCTTC
CASSFTFTGTGTYGYTF
>TRBD2|once|TRBJ2-7|TRBV4-3
TGCGCCAGCAGCCAAGATCTGGTCTCGGGGGGCGAGCAGTACTTC
CASSQDLVSGGEQYF
>TRBD1|-|TRBJ1-1|TRBV5-4
TGTGCCAGCAGCTGGACCGCTGACAGGGGGCCAGCTGAAGCTTTCTTT
CASSWTADRGPAEAFF
>TRBD2|-|TRBJ2-1|TRBV18
TGTGCCAGCTCATCAGCGGGGACTCCAGGGACTAGCGGAAACAATGAGCAGTTCTTC
CASSSAGTPGTSGNNEQFF
>-|-|TRBJ1-5|TRBV12-2
TGTGCAAGTCGTCCAGGGGGTCGAGGACAGCCCCAGCATTTT
CASRPGGRGQPQHF
>-|once|TRBJ2-4|TRBV5-4
TGTGCCAGCAGCTTGTCGGGGAAAAACATTCAGTACTTC
CASSLSGKNIQYF
>-|once|TRBJ2-6|TRBV11-2
TGTGCCAGCAGCTTAGTTAATCAGGTGGCCGTCCTGACTTTC
CASSLVNQVAVLTF
>TRBD1|-|TRBJ2-5|TRBV2
TGTGCCAGCAGTCGACAGGGGGCCGGAGAGACCCAGTACTTC
CASSRQGAGETQYF
>TRBD1|-|TRBJ1-5|TRBV29-1
TGCAGCGTGTGGACAGGCGGCAATCAGCCCCAGCATTTT
CSVWTGGNQPQHF
>TRBD2|-|TRBJ2-7|TRBV12-5
TGTGCTAGTGGTCCTTATCGACTAGCGGGGCCCTACGAGCAGTACTTC
CASGPYRLAGPYEQYF
>-|few|TRBJ2-7|TRBV5-5
TGTGCCAGCAGCTTGACGGGCTCCTACGAGCAGTACTTC
CASSLTGSYEQYF
>TRBD2|-|TRBJ2-1|TRBV2
TGTGCCAGCACGGGGGGGGCATTTGGCAATGAGCAGTTCTTC
CASTGGAFGNEQFF